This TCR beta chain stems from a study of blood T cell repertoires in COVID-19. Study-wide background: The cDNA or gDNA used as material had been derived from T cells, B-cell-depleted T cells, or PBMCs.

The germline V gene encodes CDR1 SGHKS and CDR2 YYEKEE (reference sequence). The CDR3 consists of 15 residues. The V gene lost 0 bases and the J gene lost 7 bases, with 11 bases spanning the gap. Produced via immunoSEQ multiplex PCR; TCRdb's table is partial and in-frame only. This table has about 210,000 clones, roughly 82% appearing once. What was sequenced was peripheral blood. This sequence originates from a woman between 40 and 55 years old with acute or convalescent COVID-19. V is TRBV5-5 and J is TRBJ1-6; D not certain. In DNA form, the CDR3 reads TGTGCCAGCAGCTTGGGCGGGGATTACAATTCACCCCTCCACTTT. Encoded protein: CASSLGGDYNSPLHF.